This TCR beta chain comes out of a study of OX40 agonist ivuxolimab in advanced cancers. Study background: Those enrolled were approximately 87% male, with a mean age of around 58 years and ages from about 20 to 85. General study points: In general, CD8+ T cells held more expanded clones than CD4+ did, on average.

Excluded were patients having autoimmune disease history or systemic immunosuppression. The data were produced by immunoSEQ multiplex PCR, yet TCRdb's version contains in-frame clones alone and is incomplete. The data contain 50,000 to 65,000 clones, more than 80% of them singletons. This CDR3 is 15 amino acids long. Losses at the gene ends were 7 bases for V and 4 bases for J; bases not matched to a gene: 9. Germline V lookup: CDR1 LNHDA, CDR2 SQIVND (reference sequence). As concerns this clone: As yet, its antigen is unknown.

Material: CD4+ or CD8+ T cells sorted from blood, obtained in a trial of the OX40 agonist ivuxolimab. The chain combines TRBV19 with TRBJ2-3; 9 nucleotides agree with TRBD2. The receptor was derived from an adult with an advanced solid tumor such as melanoma, head and neck, liver or kidney cancer. The CDR3 coding sequence is TGTGCCAGTACTGGGCGGGGGGGATCTTCAGATACGCAGTATTTT. This encodes CASTGRGGSSDTQYF.